This T cell receptor beta chain is drawn from a study of shared clonotypes between healthy human individuals. Looking at the study overall: Every donor yielded three CD4 naive, three CD4 memory, two CD8 naive and one CD8 memory plate. Study-level findings and limits: Though the depth was large, rarefaction showed that sorted-subset sequencing was incomplete. Across a handful of donors, naive CD4 shared around 5.4%, naive CD8 around 3.5%, memory CD4 roughly 2.3%, memory CD8 0.35% to 0.5%.

Over several immunoSEQ plates, each subset's genomic DNA was distributed in even portions. Generated by immunoSEQ multiplex PCR, the TCRdb table keeps only in-frame clones and is missing some. In the table there are just under 350,000 clones, around four fifths of which are singletons. Comments on this clone: Its target is unknown.

J gave up 5 bases and V 4 bases, and 3 bases lay outside the gene matches. CDR1 MDHEN and CDR2 SYDVKM come from the germline V gene. This CDR3 spans 13 amino acids. This sequence originates from a man younger than 40 in good health. Source material: memory CD4+ T cells sorted from blood. The subset denotes: CD45RA-negative fraction. The chain couples TRBV28 to TRBJ2-3, with 7 bases matching TRBD1. CDR3 coding DNA: TGTGCCAGCAGTTCACCAGGGGGAGATACGCAGTATTTT. It encodes CASSSPGGDTQYF. The full variable domain, with the rest looked up from reference TRBV28 and TRBJ2-3, is DVKVTQSSRYLVKRTGEKVFLECVQDMDHENMFWYRQDPGLGLRLIYFSYDVKMKEKGDIPEGYSVSREKKERFSLILESASTNQTSMYLCASSSPGGDTQYFGPGTRLTVL.